This T cell receptor beta chain was captured by sequencing in a study of CD8 T cells in Susac syndrome. Random hexamers served to reverse transcribe roughly 0.5 to 1 ug RNA. A multiplex approach, immunoSEQ multiplex PCR, amplified TCR beta CDR3 across 54 Vbeta and 13 Jbeta. MiXCR, applied by TCRdb to the immunoSEQ multiplex PCR reads, yields one record per CDR3 protein. The data contain over 65,000 distinct CDR3 sequences, 85% to 95% of them singletons. This CDR3 is 12 amino acids long. Germline-derived CDR1 and CDR2 are LGHDT and YNNKEL (reference sequence). The V end was cut by 1 base, the J end by 4 bases, with 5 bases between.

Sequenced material: CD4+ T cells from PBMCs. The source of this sequence is a human donor with Susac syndrome. The gene calls are TRBV3-1 and TRBJ2-7; no definite D call. The CDR3 region is CASSQGSYEQYF. CDR3 bases: TGTGCCAGCAGCCAAGGGAGTTACGAGCAGTACTTC.